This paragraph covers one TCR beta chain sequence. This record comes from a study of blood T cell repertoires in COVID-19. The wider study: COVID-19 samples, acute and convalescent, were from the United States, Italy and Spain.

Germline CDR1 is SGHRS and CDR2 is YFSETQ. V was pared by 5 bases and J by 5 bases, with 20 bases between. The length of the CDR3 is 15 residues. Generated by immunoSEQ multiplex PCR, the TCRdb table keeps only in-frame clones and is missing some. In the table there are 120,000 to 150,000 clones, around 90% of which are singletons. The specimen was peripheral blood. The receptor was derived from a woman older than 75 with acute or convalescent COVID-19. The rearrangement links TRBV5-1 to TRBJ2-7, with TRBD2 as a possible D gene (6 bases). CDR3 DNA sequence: TGCGCCAGCAGACAACCCTCCGGGGGTATAAACGAGCAGTACTTC. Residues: CASRQPSGGINEQYF.